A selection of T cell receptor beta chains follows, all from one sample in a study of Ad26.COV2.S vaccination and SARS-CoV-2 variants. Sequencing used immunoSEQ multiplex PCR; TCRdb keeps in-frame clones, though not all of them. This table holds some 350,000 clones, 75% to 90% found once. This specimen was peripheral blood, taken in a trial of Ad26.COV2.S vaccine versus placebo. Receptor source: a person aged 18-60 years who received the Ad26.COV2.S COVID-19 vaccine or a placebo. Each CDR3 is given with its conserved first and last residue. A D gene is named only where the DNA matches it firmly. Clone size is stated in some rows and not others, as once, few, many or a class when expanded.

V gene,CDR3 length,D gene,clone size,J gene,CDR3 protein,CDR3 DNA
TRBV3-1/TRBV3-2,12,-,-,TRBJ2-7,CASSDLHYEQYF,TGTGCCAGCAGCGACCTACACTACGAGCAGTACTTC
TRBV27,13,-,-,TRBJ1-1,CASSIRAAFEAFF,TGTGCCAGCAGTATTAGGGCTGCTTTTGAAGCTTTCTTT
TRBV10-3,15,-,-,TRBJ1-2,CAIFSDRQSNYGYTF,TGTGCCATTTTTTCGGACCGCCAGTCTAACTATGGCTACACCTTC
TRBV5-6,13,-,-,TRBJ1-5,CASSLARDQPQHF,TGTGCCAGCAGCTTGGCGAGAGATCAGCCCCAGCATTTT
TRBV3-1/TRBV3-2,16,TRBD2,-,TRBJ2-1,CASSQAKAGGYNEQFF,TGTGCCAGCAGCCAAGCTAAAGCGGGGGGATACAATGAGCAGTTCTTC
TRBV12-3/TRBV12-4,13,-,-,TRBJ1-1,CASRLRENTEAFF,TGTGCCAGCAGGCTCCGAGAGAACACTGAAGCTTTCTTT
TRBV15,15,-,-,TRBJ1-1,CATSRPGDGYTEAFF,TGTGCCACCAGCAGACCGGGGGACGGATACACTGAAGCTTTCTTT
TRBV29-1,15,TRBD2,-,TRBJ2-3,CSVERAGTSLDTQYF,TGCAGCGTTGAAAGGGCCGGGACTAGTTTGGATACGCAGTATTTT
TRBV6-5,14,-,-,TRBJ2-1,CASRRAFSYNEQFF,TGTGCCAGCCGGCGGGCCTTCTCCTACAATGAGCAGTTCTTC
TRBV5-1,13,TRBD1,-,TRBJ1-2,CASRGTGDYGYTF,TGCGCCAGCAGGGGAACAGGGGACTATGGCTACACCTTC
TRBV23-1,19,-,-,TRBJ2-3,CASSPPSVRISMSTDTQYF,TGCGCCAGCAGTCCCCCCTCAGTGCGAATCAGTATGAGCACAGATACGCAGTATTTT
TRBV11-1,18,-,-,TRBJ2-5,CASSLARPGTAIGETQYF,TGTGCCAGCAGCTTAGCGAGACCCGGGACTGCCATCGGGGAGACCCAGTACTTC
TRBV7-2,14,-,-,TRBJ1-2,CASSRPLGNYGYTF,TGTGCCAGCAGCCGTCCCTTGGGAAACTATGGCTACACCTTC
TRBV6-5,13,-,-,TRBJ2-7,CASTGISSYEQYF,TGTGCCAGCACGGGGATAAGCTCCTACGAGCAGTACTTC
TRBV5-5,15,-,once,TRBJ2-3,CASSLQARVLDTQYF,TGTGCCAGCAGCTTACAAGCCCGGGTACTTGATACGCAGTATTTT
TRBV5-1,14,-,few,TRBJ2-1,CASSSIGSYNEQFF,TGCGCCAGCAGCTCCATAGGCTCCTACAATGAGCAGTTCTTC
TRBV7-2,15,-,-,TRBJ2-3,CASSPRRGPLDTQYF,TGTGCCAGCAGCCCCCGGAGAGGTCCTTTAGATACGCAGTATTTT
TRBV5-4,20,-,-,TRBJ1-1,CASSFGPSRPGGPGNAEAFF,TGTGCCAGCAGCTTCGGCCCTAGTCGCCCGGGGGGGCCGGGGAACGCTGAAGCTTTCTTT
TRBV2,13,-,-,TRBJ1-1,CASSDSVLTEAFF,TGTGCCAGCAGTGACTCTGTCCTCACTGAAGCTTTCTTT
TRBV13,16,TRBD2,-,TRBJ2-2,CASSPRLAHNTGELFF,TGTGCCAGCAGCCCGAGACTAGCGCATAACACCGGGGAGCTGTTTTTT
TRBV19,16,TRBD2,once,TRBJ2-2,CASTRQGLVDTGELFF,TGTGCCAGTACCCGCCAGGGACTAGTCGACACCGGGGAGCTGTTTTTT
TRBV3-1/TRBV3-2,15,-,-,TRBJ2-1,CASSQEFVSGNEQFF,TGTGCCAGCAGCCAAGAATTCGTTTCTGGCAATGAGCAGTTCTTC
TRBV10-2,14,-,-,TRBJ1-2,CASSPYGENYGYTF,TGCGCCAGCAGTCCGTACGGGGAAAACTATGGCTACACCTTC
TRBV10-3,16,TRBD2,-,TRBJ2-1,CAISFRGGSSYNEQFF,TGTGCCATCAGCTTCCGCGGCGGGAGCTCCTACAATGAGCAGTTCTTC
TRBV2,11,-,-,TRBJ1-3,CASRAENTIYF,TGTGCCAGCCGGGCCGAAAACACCATATATTTT
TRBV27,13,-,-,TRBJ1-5,CASRKQAFQPQHF,TGTGCCAGCAGAAAGCAGGCCTTCCAGCCCCAGCATTTT
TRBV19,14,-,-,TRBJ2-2,CASRSGALAGELFF,TGTGCCAGTAGGTCGGGGGCTCTAGCCGGGGAGCTGTTTTTT
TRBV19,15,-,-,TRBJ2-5,CASSPGPDSQETQYF,TGTGCCAGTAGCCCTGGACCGGATTCCCAAGAGACCCAGTACTTC
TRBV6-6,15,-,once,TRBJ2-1,CASSYGLGANNEQFF,TGTGCCAGCAGTTACGGCCTAGGGGCCAACAATGAGCAGTTCTTC
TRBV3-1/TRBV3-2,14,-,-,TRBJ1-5,CASSQDLGGQPQHF,TGTGCTAGCAGCCAAGATCTTGGGGGACAGCCCCAGCATTTT
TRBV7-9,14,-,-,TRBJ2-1,CASSSRQAYNEQFF,TGTGCCAGCAGCTCAAGACAGGCCTACAATGAGCAGTTCTTC
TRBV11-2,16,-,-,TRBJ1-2,CASSLEGGAEVYGYTF,TGTGCCAGCAGCTTAGAGGGGGGGGCAGAGGTATATGGCTACACCTTC
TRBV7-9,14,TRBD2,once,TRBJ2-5,CASSRRLAGETQYF,TGTGCCAGCAGCAGGCGCCTAGCGGGCGAGACCCAGTACTTC
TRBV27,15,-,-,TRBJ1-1,CASSLVNRETTEAFF,TGTGCCAGCAGTTTGGTAAACAGGGAGACGACTGAAGCTTTCTTT
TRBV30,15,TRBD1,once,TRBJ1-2,CAWSTGTGGLDGYTF,TGTGCCTGGAGTACCGGGACAGGGGGCTTGGATGGCTACACCTTC
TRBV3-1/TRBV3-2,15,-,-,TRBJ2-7,CASSQEGRLGDEQYF,TGTGCCAGCAGCCAAGAGGGGAGGTTGGGGGACGAGCAGTACTTC
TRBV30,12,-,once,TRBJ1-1,CAWSVPRRVAFF,TGTGCCTGGAGTGTACCCCGAAGGGTAGCTTTCTTT
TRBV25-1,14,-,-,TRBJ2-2,CASSGPGDTGELFF,TGTGCCAGCAGTGGACCGGGGGACACCGGGGAGCTGTTTTTT
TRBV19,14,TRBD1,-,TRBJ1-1,CASRSGQMNTEAFF,TGTGCCAGTAGATCGGGACAGATGAACACTGAAGCTTTCTTT
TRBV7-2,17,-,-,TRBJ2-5,CASSSRGLVRGQETQYF,TGTGCCAGCAGCTCCCGGGGTTTGGTGCGGGGCCAAGAGACCCAGTACTTC
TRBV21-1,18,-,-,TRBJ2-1,CASARGGTSGASYNEQFF,TGTGCCAGCGCCCGGGGTGGGACTAGCGGGGCCTCCTACAATGAGCAGTTCTTC
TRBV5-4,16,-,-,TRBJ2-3,CASSPERTSTTDTQYF,TGTGCCAGCAGCCCGGAAAGGACATCAACCACAGATACGCAGTATTTT
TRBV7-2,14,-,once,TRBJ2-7,CASSLGPSVYEQYF,TGTGCCAGCAGCTTAGGTCCTAGCGTATACGAGCAGTACTTC
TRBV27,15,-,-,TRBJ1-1,CASSIQRTVNTEAFF,TGTGCCAGCAGCATACAGAGGACGGTGAACACTGAAGCTTTCTTT
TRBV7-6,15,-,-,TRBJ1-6,CASSLVGDGVSPLHF,TGTGCCAGCAGCTTAGTTGGGGACGGGGTGTCACCCCTCCACTTT
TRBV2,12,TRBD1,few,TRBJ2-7,CASRGQAYEQYF,TGTGCCAGCAGGGGACAGGCCTACGAGCAGTACTTC